This entry lists 3 T cell receptor beta chains sequenced from one sample in a study of CDR3 diversity in severe acne. TCRdb ran MiXCR on the PCR reads and lists one entry per CDR3 protein. The sample consists of around 100,000 distinct CDR3 sequences, about half of them appearing once. The sample was blood. Receptors originate from a male donor with acne.

The chain has TRBV7-2 and TRBJ2-5; 12 nucleotides line up with TRBD2. The ends lost 1 base at V and 5 bases at J; junction bases unmatched: 5. Germline V gives CDR1 SGHTA, CDR2 FQGNSA. The CDR3 is 16 residues long. CDR3 DNA sequence: TGTGCCAGCAGCTTAGGACTAGCGGGAGCATGGGAGACCCAGTACTTC. Its translation: CASSLGLAGAWETQYF.

This clonotype was detected a few times. This chain links TRBV4-1 with TRBJ1-2; no firm D call. The V gene's germline CDR1 is MGHRA and CDR2 YSYEKL. V lost 2 bases and J 6 bases, leaving 16 bases between the germline ends. This CDR3 region has 15 residues. This CDR3 is CASSQNSILENGYTF. DNA of the CDR3: TGCGCCAGCAGCCAAAACTCAATACTGGAGAATGGCTACACCTTC.

The V gene is TRBV2, the J gene TRBJ2-2; D might be TRBD1 (5 bases). Germline V gene sequence: CDR1 SNHLY, CDR2 FYNNEI. This CDR3 contains 14 residues. V was shortened by 5 bases and J by 1 base, with 8 bases between the two germline ends. The CDR3 protein is CASSSDRNTGELFF. As DNA, the CDR3 is TGTGCCAGCAGTTCTGACAGGAACACCGGGGAGCTGTTTTTT.